This T cell receptor (beta chain) was recorded in a study of CXCR3-negative and CXCR3-positive naive CD8 T cells. The libraries of TRB cDNA were prepared using 5' RACE with UMI labels. With the 5' RACE reads reprocessed, TCRdb shows one record per CDR3 protein and no DNA. The table lists several thousand distinct CDR3 sequences, with about 2% in the top ten. Germline V CDR1 and CDR2: KGHSH, LQKENI. This CDR3 region has 14 residues. The J gene is TRBJ1-2, the V gene TRBV18. Source material: naive CXCR3- CD8+ T cells from blood. Subset of the sample: CD45RO-CCR7+CD27+CD95- naive CD8+ T cells lacking CXCR3 (TNR3-). This clonotype was obtained from a human donor in good health. Some clones in this sample may be carry-over from other donors' samples. The CDR3 here is CASSPAGSNYGYTF.